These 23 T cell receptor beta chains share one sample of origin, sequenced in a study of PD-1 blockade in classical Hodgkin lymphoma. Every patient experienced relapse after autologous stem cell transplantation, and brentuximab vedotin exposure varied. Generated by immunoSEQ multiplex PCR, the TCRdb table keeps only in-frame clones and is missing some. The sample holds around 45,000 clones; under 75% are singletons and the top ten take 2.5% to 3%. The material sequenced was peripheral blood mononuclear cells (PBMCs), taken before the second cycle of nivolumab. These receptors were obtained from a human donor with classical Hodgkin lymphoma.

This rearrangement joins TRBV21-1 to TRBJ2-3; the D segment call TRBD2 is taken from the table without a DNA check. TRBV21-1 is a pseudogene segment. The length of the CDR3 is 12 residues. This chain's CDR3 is CASSKGSGSKHF. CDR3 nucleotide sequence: TGTGCCAGCAGCAAAGGGAGCGGGAGCAAGCATTTT.

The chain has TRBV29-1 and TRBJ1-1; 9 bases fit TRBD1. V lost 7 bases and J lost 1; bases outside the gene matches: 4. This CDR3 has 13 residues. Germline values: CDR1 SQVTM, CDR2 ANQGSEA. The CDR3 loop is CSGATGGNTEAFF. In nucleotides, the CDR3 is TGCAGCGGTGCGACAGGGGGGAACACTGAAGCTTTCTTT. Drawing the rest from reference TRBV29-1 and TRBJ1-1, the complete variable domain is SAVISQKPSRDICQRGTSLTIQCQVDSQVTMMFWYRQQPGQSLTLIATANQGSEATYESGFVIDKFPISRPNLTFSTLTVSNMSPEDSSIYLCSGATGGNTEAFFGQGTRLTVV.

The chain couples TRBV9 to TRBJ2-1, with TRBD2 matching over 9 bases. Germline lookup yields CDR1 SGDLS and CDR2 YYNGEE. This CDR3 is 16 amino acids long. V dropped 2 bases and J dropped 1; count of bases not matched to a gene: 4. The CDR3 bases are TGTGCCAGCAGCGTGGATAGCGGGGGTTCCTACAATGAGCAGTTCTTC. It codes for CASSVDSGGSYNEQFF.

The CDR3 nucleotides are TGTGCCAGCAGCTTACTCCCAGGGAGAAACACTGAAGCTTTCTTT. Translating gives CASSLLPGRNTEAFF. The chain links TRBV7-8 to TRBJ1-1; possibly TRBD1 for D (5 bases). Between the trimmed V and J ends, which lost 2 bases and 2 bases, there was a span of 12 bases. The CDR3 length is 15 residues. CDR1 is SGHVS and CDR2 is FQNEAQ in the germline V gene.

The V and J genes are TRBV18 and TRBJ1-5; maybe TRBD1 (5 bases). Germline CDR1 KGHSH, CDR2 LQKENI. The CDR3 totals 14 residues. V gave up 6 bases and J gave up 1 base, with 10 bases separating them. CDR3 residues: CASSQGMSNQPQHF. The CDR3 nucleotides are TGTGCCAGCTCTCAGGGTATGAGCAATCAGCCCCAGCATTTT.

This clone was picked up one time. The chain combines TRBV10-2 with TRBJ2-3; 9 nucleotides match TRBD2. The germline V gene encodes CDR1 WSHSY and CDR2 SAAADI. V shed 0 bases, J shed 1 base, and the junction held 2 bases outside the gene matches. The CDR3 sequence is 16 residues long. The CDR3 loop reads CASSESRLAGTDTQYF. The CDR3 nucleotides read TGCGCCAGCAGTGAGTCTAGACTAGCGGGCACAGATACGCAGTATTTT.

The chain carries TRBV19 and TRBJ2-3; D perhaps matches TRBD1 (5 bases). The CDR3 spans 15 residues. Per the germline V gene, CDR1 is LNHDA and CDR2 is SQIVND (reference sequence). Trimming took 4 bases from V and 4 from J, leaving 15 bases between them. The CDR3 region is CASSTTQIRADTQYF. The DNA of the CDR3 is TGTGCCAGTAGTACCACCCAAATCAGGGCAGATACGCAGTATTTT.

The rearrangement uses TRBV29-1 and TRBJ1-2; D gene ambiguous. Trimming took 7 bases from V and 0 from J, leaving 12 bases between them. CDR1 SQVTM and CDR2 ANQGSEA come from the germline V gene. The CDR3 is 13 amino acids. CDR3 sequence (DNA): TGCAGCGCCGAACAGTTGGCTAACTATGGCTACACCTTC. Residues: CSAEQLANYGYTF.

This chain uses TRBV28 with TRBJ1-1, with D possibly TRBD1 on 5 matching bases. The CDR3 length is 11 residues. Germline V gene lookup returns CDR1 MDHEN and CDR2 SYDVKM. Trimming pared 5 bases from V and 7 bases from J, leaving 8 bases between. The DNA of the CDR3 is TGTGCCAGCAGTCTCGGGGGTGAAGCTTTCTTT. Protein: CASSLGGEAFF.

CDR3 amino acids: CASSLGQGVEAFF. In DNA, the CDR3 is TGTGCCAGCAGCTTAGGACAGGGGGTTGAAGCTTTCTTT. The rearrangement joins TRBV11-3 to TRBJ1-1; 9 positions match TRBD1. CDR1 SGHNT and CDR2 YENEEA come from the germline V gene. The CDR3 contains 13 residues. The V and J ends lost 1 base and 7 bases, in that order; junction bases with no gene match: 1.

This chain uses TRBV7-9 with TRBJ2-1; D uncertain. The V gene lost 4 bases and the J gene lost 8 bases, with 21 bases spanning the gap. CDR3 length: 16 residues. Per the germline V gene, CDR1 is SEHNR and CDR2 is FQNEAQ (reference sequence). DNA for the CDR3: TGTGCCAGCAGCTCGACCTCGGTTGGCCAGCGCGATGAGCAGTTCTTC. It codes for CASSSTSVGQRDEQFF.

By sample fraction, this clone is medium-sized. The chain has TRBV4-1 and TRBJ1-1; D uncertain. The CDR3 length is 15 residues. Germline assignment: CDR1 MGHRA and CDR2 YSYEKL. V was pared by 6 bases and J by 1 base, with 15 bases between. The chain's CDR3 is CASRGLVRRNTEAFF. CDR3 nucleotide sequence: TGCGCCAGCAGGGGGTTAGTCCGGAGGAACACTGAAGCTTTCTTT.

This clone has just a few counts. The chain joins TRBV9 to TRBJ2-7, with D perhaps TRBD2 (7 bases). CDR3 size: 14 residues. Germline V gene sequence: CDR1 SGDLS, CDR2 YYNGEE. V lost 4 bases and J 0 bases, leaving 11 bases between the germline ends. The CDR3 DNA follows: TGTGCCAGCAGCCGGAGGGGGGGCTCCTACGAGCAGTACTTC. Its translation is CASSRRGGSYEQYF. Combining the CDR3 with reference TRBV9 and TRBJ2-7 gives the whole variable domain DSGVTQTPKHLITATGQRVTLRCSPRSGDLSVYWYQQSLDQGLQFLIQYYNGEERAKGNILERFSAQQFPDLHSELNLSSLELGDSALYFCASSRRGGSYEQYFGPGTRLTVT.

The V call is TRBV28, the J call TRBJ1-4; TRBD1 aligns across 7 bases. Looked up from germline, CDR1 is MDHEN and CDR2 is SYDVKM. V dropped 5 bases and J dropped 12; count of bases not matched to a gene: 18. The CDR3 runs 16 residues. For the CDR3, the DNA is TGTGCCAGCAGTCTACAGAATTACGCGCCAGGGGGTGAACTGTTTTTT. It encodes CASSLQNYAPGGELFF.

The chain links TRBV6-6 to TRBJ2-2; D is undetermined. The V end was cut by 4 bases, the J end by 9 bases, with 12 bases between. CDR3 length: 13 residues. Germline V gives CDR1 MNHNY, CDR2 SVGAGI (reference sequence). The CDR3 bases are TGTGCCAGCAGTTCCCCCCGGGCACGGGAGCTGTTTTTT. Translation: CASSSPRARELFF.

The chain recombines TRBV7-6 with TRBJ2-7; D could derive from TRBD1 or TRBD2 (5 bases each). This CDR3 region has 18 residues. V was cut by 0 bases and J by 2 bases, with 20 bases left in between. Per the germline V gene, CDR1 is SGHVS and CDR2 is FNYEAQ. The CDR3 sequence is CASSLAPGTSTSTYEQYF. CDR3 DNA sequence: TGTGCCAGCAGCTTAGCCCCCGGGACCTCTACGAGCACCTACGAGCAGTACTTC.

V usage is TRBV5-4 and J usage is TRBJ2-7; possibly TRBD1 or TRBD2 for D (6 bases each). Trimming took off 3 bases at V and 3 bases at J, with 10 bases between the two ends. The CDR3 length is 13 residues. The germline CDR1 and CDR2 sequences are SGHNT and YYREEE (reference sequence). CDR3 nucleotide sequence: TGTGCCAGCAGCTATGGAGGGGGCTACGAGCAGTACTTC. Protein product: CASSYGGGYEQYF.

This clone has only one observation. DNA for the CDR3: TGTGCCAGCAGTAATTACAGGAGAATGAGCGAAAAACTGTTTTTT. It translates to CASSNYRRMSEKLFF. The V call is TRBV28, the J call TRBJ1-4; D is perhaps TRBD1 (5 bases). Germline CDR1 and CDR2: MDHEN and SYDVKM. Trimming stripped 5 bases from V and 8 bases from J, with 18 bases between. The CDR3 runs to 15 residues. Looking up the rest from reference TRBV28 and TRBJ1-4 gives the full variable domain: DVKVTQSSRYLVKRTGEKVFLECVQDMDHENMFWYRQDPGLGLRLIYFSYDVKMKEKGDIPEGYSVSREKKERFSLILESASTNQTSMYLCASSNYRRMSEKLFFGSGTQLSVL.

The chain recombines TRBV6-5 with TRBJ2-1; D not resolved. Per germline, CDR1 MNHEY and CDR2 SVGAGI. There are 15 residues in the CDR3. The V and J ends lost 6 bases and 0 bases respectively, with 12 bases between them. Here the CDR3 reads CASRGMYGSYNEQFF. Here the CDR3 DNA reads TGTGCCAGCAGGGGGATGTACGGCTCCTACAATGAGCAGTTCTTC.

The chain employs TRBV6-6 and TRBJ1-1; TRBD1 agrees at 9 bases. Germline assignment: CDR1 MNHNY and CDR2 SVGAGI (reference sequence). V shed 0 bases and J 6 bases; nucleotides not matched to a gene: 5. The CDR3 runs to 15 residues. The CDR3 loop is CASSYSGTGFPEAFF. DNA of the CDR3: TGTGCCAGCAGTTACTCAGGGACAGGGTTCCCTGAAGCTTTCTTT.

The CDR3 DNA is TGTGCCTGGAGTAGTGTCGGGGAGGTAAAACTGTTTTTT. Amino acids: CAWSSVGEVKLFF. This chain joins TRBV30 and TRBJ1-4; no clear D gene. Germline-derived CDR1 and CDR2 are GTSNPN and SVGIG (reference sequence). Trimming took off 2 bases at V and 10 bases at J, with 14 bases between the two ends. The CDR3 is 13 residues long. The full variable domain, in which reference TRBV30 and TRBJ1-4 provide the parts outside the CDR3, is SQTIHQWPATLVQPVGSPLSLECTVEGTSNPNLYWYRQAAGRGLQLLFYSVGIGQISSEVPQNLSASRPQDRQFILSSKKLLLSDSGFYLCAWSSVGEVKLFFGSGTQLSVL.

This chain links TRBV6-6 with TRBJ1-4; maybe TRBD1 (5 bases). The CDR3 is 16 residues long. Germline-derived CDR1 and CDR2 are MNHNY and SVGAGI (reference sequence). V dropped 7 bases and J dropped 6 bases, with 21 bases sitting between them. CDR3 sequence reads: CASMITQGVGDEKLFF. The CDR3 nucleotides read TGTGCCAGCATGATTACCCAGGGAGTTGGCGATGAAAAACTGTTTTTT.

The CDR3 sequence is CASGGGGSYNEQFF. DNA for the CDR3: TGTGCCAGCGGGGGAGGGGGCTCCTACAATGAGCAGTTCTTC. The chain couples TRBV27 to TRBJ2-1; a weak D match, TRBD2 (7 bases). Germline V CDR1 and CDR2: MNHEY, SMNVEV (reference sequence). The V gene lost 8 bases and the J gene lost 0 bases, with 11 bases spanning the gap. The CDR3 contains 14 residues.